The sequence of this T cell receptor beta chain was determined in a study of cytomegalovirus exposure and HLA in healthy donors. Broader study findings: TCR beta V- and J-gene trimming was later associated with a missense DCLRE1C variant. It was 164 TCR beta chains that were listed as cytomegalovirus-associated.

The PCR was carried out with 60 Vbeta primers and 13 Jbeta primers. Using immunoSEQ multiplex PCR, the repertoire was profiled, and TCRdb retains in-frame clones only, with some absent. The profile shows around 99,000 clones, 77% of them singletons. This clone was seen just once. Its specificity is not known. The CDR3 covers 14 residues. The V gene end was trimmed by 6 bases and the J gene end by 1 base; junction bases not matched to a gene: 6. Germline CDR1 MDHEN, CDR2 SYDVKM. Sequencing input: PBMCs. The chain joins TRBV28 to TRBJ2-7, with 7 bases lining up with TRBD1. This sequence originates from a male donor in good health and CMV-seronegative. CDR3 bases: TGTGCCAGCAGAACCGACAGGGATTCCTACGAGCAGTACTTC. This sequence encodes CASRTDRDSYEQYF.